These 19 T cell receptor beta chains were sequenced from one sample in a study of T cells in Graves' hyperthyroidism and ophthalmopathy (dated by TCRdb to the late 2010s). Libraries were built with multiplex PCR. For sequencing, an Illumina HiSeq 2000 was employed. The TCR beta CDR3 regions were amplified from the RNA transcripts. The first round of RT-PCR for the TCR CDR3 was performed with the HTBI primer set and the Qiagen OneStep RT-PCR kit. Using fastp at Q25 and MiXCR, TCRdb reprocessed the public reads and kept productive beta chains. Identical CDR3 protein sequences are pooled into one entry, listed with their most common genes and DNA. The table for this sample lists roughly 300,000 distinct CDR3 sequences; 21% of them were counted only once. Clones ranked in the top ten supply less than 65% of the sample. Sequenced material: blood. The receptors derive from a woman in her 50s with Graves' hyperthyroidism.

This clonotype came up many times. The genes are TRBV28 and TRBJ1-1; TRBD1 is a possible D gene (5 bases). The V gene lost 7 bases and the J gene lost 5 bases, with 14 bases spanning the gap. Germline values: CDR1 MDHEN, CDR2 SYDVKM. The CDR3 extends over 13 amino acids. CDR3 DNA sequence: TGTGCCAGCACCCGATTGGGGGTTACTGAAGCTTTCTTT. As protein: CASTRLGVTEAFF.

This clonotype was observed many times. The CDR3 DNA reads as TGCGCCAGCAGCTGGGAGGGACAGGACTCCTACGAGCAGTACTTC. Translated, it gives CASSWEGQDSYEQYF. The V call is TRBV5-1, the J call TRBJ2-7, with D perhaps matching TRBD1 (8 bases). CDR1 is SGHRS and CDR2 is YFSETQ in the germline V gene. Trimming took 3 bases from V and 0 from J, leaving 13 bases between them. The CDR3 sequence is 15 residues long. The whole variable domain, filled in from reference TRBV5-1 and TRBJ2-7, reads KAGVTQTPRYLIKTRGQQVTLSCSPISGHRSVSWYQQTPGQGLQFLFEYFSETQRNKGNFPGRFSGRQFSNSRSEMNVSTLELGDSALYLCASSWEGQDSYEQYFGPGTRLTVT.

This clonotype was seen at least ten times. CDR3 bases: TGTGCCACCATCCCCACCGGGACAAATTATGGCTACACCTTC. Translation gives CATIPTGTNYGYTF. V usage is TRBV6-2 or TRBV6-3 and J usage is TRBJ1-2, with D possibly TRBD1 on 6 matching bases. CDR1 is MNHEY and CDR2 is SVGEGT in the germline V gene. V gave up 10 bases and J gave up 5 bases, with 20 bases separating them. This CDR3 is 14 amino acids long.

The chain uses TRBV12-3 or TRBV12-4 and TRBJ2-1, with a weak D call TRBD2 (5 bases). Trimming cost V 6 bases and J 4 bases, with 19 bases left between them. CDR3 length: 16 residues. Here the CDR3 reads CASSLLSARGYNEQFF. The CDR3 coding sequence is TGTGCCAGCAGCTTATTAAGTGCCCGGGGATACAATGAGCAGTTCTTC.

This clonotype was counted ten times or more. The chain couples TRBV20-1 to TRBJ2-1; 9 positions match TRBD2. Germline V gives CDR1 DFQATT, CDR2 SNEGSKA (reference sequence). V lost 3 bases, J lost 9 bases, and 12 bases stayed unmatched. This CDR3 is 15 amino acids long. The CDR3 sequence: CSASPLAGLSSEQFF. In DNA, the CDR3 is TGCAGTGCTAGTCCCCTAGCGGGGCTCAGTTCTGAGCAGTTCTTC.

This clonotype was seen ten or more times. The chain recombines TRBV7-2 with TRBJ2-3; D is unresolved. In germline, CDR1 is SGHTA, CDR2 FQGNSA. The CDR3 runs to 13 residues. V gave up 2 bases and J gave up 0 bases, with 3 bases separating them. CDR3 coding DNA: TGTGCCAGCAGCTTATCAAGCACAGATACGCAGTATTTT. As protein: CASSLSSTDTQYF.

There are many counts of this clonotype. The chain links TRBV14 to TRBJ1-1; D gene ambiguous. The CDR3 is 13 residues long. V was cut by 3 bases and J by 0 bases, with 5 bases left in between. Looked up from germline, CDR1 is SGHDN and CDR2 is FVKESK. The CDR3 DNA is TGTGCCAGCAGCCACACATTGAACACTGAAGCTTTCTTT. Its protein is CASSHTLNTEAFF.

The sample holds many counts of this clonotype. This sequence joins TRBV28 and TRBJ1-5; 7 nucleotides agree with TRBD1. J was trimmed by 0 bases and V by 6 bases; bases with no gene match: 8. The CDR3 loop spans 16 amino acids. Germline assignment: CDR1 MDHEN and CDR2 SYDVKM. Written as DNA, the CDR3 is TGTGCCAGCAGCTCCTGGCAGGGGGATAGCAATCAGCCCCAGCATTTT. It is translated as CASSSWQGDSNQPQHF. Drawing the rest from reference TRBV28 and TRBJ1-5, the complete variable domain is DVKVTQSSRYLVKRTGEKVFLECVQDMDHENMFWYRQDPGLGLRLIYFSYDVKMKEKGDIPEGYSVSREKKERFSLILESASTNQTSMYLCASSSWQGDSNQPQHFGDGTRLSIL.

The table lists this clonotype with a few counts. V is TRBV6-1 and J is TRBJ2-1; 9 nucleotides match TRBD2. Germline CDR1 reads MNHNS; CDR2 reads SASEGT. J was trimmed by 7 bases and V by 7 bases; bases with no gene match: 5. The CDR3 contains 13 residues. The CDR3 DNA sequence: TGTGCCAGCATAGCGGGAGCGGCAAATGAGCAGTTCTTC. This translates into CASIAGAANEQFF.

V and J are TRBV20-1 and TRBJ2-4, with D uncertain. CDR1 DFQATT and CDR2 SNEGSKA come from the germline V gene (reference sequence). The CDR3 is 14 residues long. Trimming took 3 bases from V and 0 from J, leaving 9 bases between them. The CDR3 protein is CSASLGEAKNIQYF. DNA of the CDR3: TGCAGTGCTAGTTTGGGCGAAGCCAAAAACATTCAGTACTTC.

This clonotype was recorded many times. The chain carries TRBV20-1 and TRBJ2-1; 12 bases are shared with TRBD1. Germline CDR1 and CDR2: DFQATT and SNEGSKA (reference sequence). V shed 5 bases, J shed 11 bases, and the junction held 13 bases outside the gene matches. This CDR3 is 15 amino acids long. The CDR3 reads CSAPPGTGGRRKQFF. The CDR3, as DNA: TGCAGTGCTCCCCCCGGGACAGGGGGCAGGCGGAAGCAGTTCTTC.

This clonotype was found a few times. The J gene is TRBJ2-7, the V gene TRBV11-3, with D possibly TRBD2 on 5 matching bases. The CDR3 has 14 amino acids. Trimming shortened V by 1 base and J by 6 bases, and 13 bases separated the two germline ends. Looked up from germline, CDR1 is SGHNT and CDR2 is YENEEA. The CDR3 spells CASSLGGSMAEQYF. The CDR3 DNA sequence: TGTGCCAGCAGCTTAGGAGGGAGTATGGCCGAGCAGTACTTC.

The table lists this clonotype with many counts. The CDR3 is CASSLGSGRSHEQYF. For the CDR3, the DNA is TGTGCCAGCAGTTTGGGTAGCGGGAGAAGCCACGAGCAGTACTTC. This chain links TRBV6-1 with TRBJ2-7; TRBD2 aligns across 9 bases. The CDR3 runs 15 residues. Germline assignment: CDR1 MNHNS and CDR2 SASEGT. The V gene end was trimmed by 5 bases and the J gene end by 5 bases; junction bases not matched to a gene: 10.

This clonotype was recorded at least ten times. The CDR3: CAGRAGGSGTYGYTF. CDR3 nucleotide sequence: TGTGCCGGCCGGGCAGGGGGTTCCGGTACCTATGGCTACACCTTC. The chain links TRBV2 to TRBJ1-2, with 7 positions matching TRBD1. J was trimmed by 4 bases and V by 11 bases; bases with no gene match: 16. The CDR3 is made up of 15 amino acids. The germline V gene has CDR1 SNHLY and CDR2 FYNNEI.

This clonotype was counted ten times or more. J is TRBJ2-7 and V is TRBV28; no firm D call. Trimming left V 7 bases short and J 2 bases short, with 12 bases between. Germline CDR1 is MDHEN and CDR2 is SYDVKM. This CDR3 has 13 amino acids. In DNA, the CDR3 is TGTGCCAGCATTTCGGACCGGCCCTACGAGCAGTACTTC. Translating it yields CASISDRPYEQYF.

This clonotype has ten or more counts. This chain joins TRBV5-1 and TRBJ2-3, with D perhaps TRBD2 (6 bases). CDR1 is SGHRS, CDR2 YFSETQ, per germline. Trimming took 3 bases from V and 5 from J, leaving 13 bases between them. The CDR3 is 14 amino acids. The CDR3: CASSSQGGKDTQYF. The CDR3 nucleotides read TGCGCCAGCAGCTCGCAGGGCGGGAAAGATACGCAGTATTTT.

This clonotype was detected many times. The chain combines TRBV20-1 with TRBJ2-7; TRBD2 matches 10 bases. Unmatched junction bases numbered 6, after V lost 0 bases and J lost 7 bases. The CDR3 covers 14 residues. CDR1 and CDR2 from the germline V gene are DFQATT and SNEGSKA (reference sequence). The CDR3 region has the DNA TGCAGTGCTAGAGATCCCAGCGGGAGGGATGAGCAGTACTTC. It is translated as CSARDPSGRDEQYF.

This clonotype was picked up many times. The V and J genes are TRBV20-1 and TRBJ1-2, with D perhaps matching TRBD1 (5 bases). This CDR3 has 13 residues. Trimming shortened V by 2 bases and J by 4 bases, and 11 bases separated the two germline ends. Germline V gene sequence: CDR1 DFQATT, CDR2 SNEGSKA (reference sequence). DNA of the CDR3: TGCAGTGCTAGAAACCCGACAGCCTATGGCTACACCTTC. Its protein is CSARNPTAYGYTF.

The chain joins TRBV28 to TRBJ1-2; D perhaps matches TRBD1 (6 bases). The CDR3 loop spans 16 amino acids. The germline V gene encodes CDR1 MDHEN and CDR2 SYDVKM. Trimming took off 5 bases at V and 6 bases at J, with 22 bases between the two ends. CDR3 protein: CASSPRGRGWNDGYTF. The DNA of the CDR3 is TGTGCCAGCAGTCCCCGGGGGCGGGGTTGGAACGATGGCTACACCTTC.